These 18 T cell receptor beta chains were sequenced from one sample in a study of blood T cell repertoires in COVID-19. Some clones are missing from TCRdb's copy, which holds only in-frame ones; the method was immunoSEQ multiplex PCR. The repertoire consists of more than 100,000 clones, with about 90% occurring once and the leading ten covering under 2.5%. The sample was peripheral blood. Source of these receptors: a man between 50 and 59 years old with active COVID-19.

This chain uses TRBV15 with TRBJ2-7, with D possibly being TRBD2 (6 bases). Germline V gives CDR1 LNHNV, CDR2 YYDKDF (reference sequence). CDR3 size: 15 residues. V was pared by 4 bases and J by 2 bases, with 15 bases between. CDR3 DNA sequence: TGTGCCACCAGCACCGGGACTCTAAGTCCCTACGAGCAGTACTTC. Its translation: CATSTGTLSPYEQYF.

This chain links TRBV6-1 with TRBJ2-2; D uncertain. V lost 2 bases and J 4 bases, leaving 11 bases between the germline ends. The CDR3 consists of 15 residues. CDR1 MNHNS and CDR2 SASEGT come from the germline V gene. CDR3 bases: TGTGCCAGCAGTGAATTACTAAGTGGCACCGGGGAGCTGTTTTTT. Translated: CASSELLSGTGELFF.

The gene calls are TRBV12-3 or TRBV12-4 and TRBJ2-2; D gene ambiguous. The CDR3 loop spans 13 amino acids. V was trimmed by 1 base and J by 6 bases, leaving 6 bases between them. Written as DNA, the CDR3 is TGTGCCAGCAGTTTAGGGGCACCCGGGGAGCTGTTTTTT. Its protein product is CASSLGAPGELFF.

This clone was observed once. The CDR3 here is CASSWEGGGDTQYF. For the CDR3, the DNA is TGCGCCAGCAGCTGGGAGGGGGGTGGAGATACGCAGTATTTT. The genes are TRBV5-1 and TRBJ2-3, with a possible D match to TRBD2 (7 bases). The CDR3 is 14 amino acids. From germline, CDR1 is SGHRS and CDR2 YFSETQ. V dropped 3 bases and J dropped 5 bases, with 13 bases sitting between them. Together with reference TRBV5-1 and TRBJ2-3, the CDR3 gives the full variable domain: KAGVTQTPRYLIKTRGQQVTLSCSPISGHRSVSWYQQTPGQGLQFLFEYFSETQRNKGNFPGRFSGRQFSNSRSEMNVSTLELGDSALYLCASSWEGGGDTQYFGPGTRLTVL.

The V and J genes are TRBV7-9 and TRBJ1-2; possibly TRBD1 for D (6 bases). The CDR3 sequence is 14 residues long. The germline V gene has CDR1 SEHNR and CDR2 FQNEAQ (reference sequence). V lost 5 bases and J lost 6, with 16 bases in between. CDR3 nucleotides: TGTGCCAGCAGCACCGAGGACAGATGGGATGGCTACACCTTC. Translating it yields CASSTEDRWDGYTF.

V usage is TRBV7-2 and J usage is TRBJ1-6; TRBD1 aligns across 7 bases. Germline CDR1 and CDR2: SGHTA and FQGNSA. J was trimmed by 0 bases and V by 0 bases; bases with no gene match: 17. This CDR3 is 22 amino acids long. The CDR3 DNA sequence: TGTGCCAGCAGCTTAGCACCTGGCCCGGACAGGCGAGGGGGCTCCTATAATTCACCCCTCCACTTT. It translates to CASSLAPGPDRRGGSYNSPLHF.

The chain combines TRBV7-8 with TRBJ1-4; 7 bases fit TRBD1. Per the germline V gene, CDR1 is SGHVS and CDR2 is FQNEAQ. Trimming removed 4 bases from V and 8 bases from J; junction bases left unmatched: 4. The CDR3 contains 13 residues. The chain's CDR3 is CASSSDRAEKLFF. CDR3 sequence (DNA): TGTGCCAGCAGCTCAGACAGGGCCGAAAAACTGTTTTTT.

The CDR3 nucleotides read TGTGCCAGCAGTGAATTTGGACACCGAGACAATGAGCAGTTCTTC. It encodes CASSEFGHRDNEQFF. The V call is TRBV2, the J call TRBJ2-1; tentative D call: TRBD1 (5 bases). Germline V lookup: CDR1 SNHLY, CDR2 FYNNEI. V was pared by 2 bases and J by 5 bases, with 13 bases between. The CDR3 contains 15 residues.

The J gene is TRBJ2-7, the V gene TRBV19; D perhaps matches TRBD1 (6 bases). This CDR3 spans 14 amino acids. The germline gives CDR1 LNHDA, CDR2 SQIVND (reference sequence). Trimming removed 3 bases at V and 5 bases at J, with 14 bases between. The CDR3: CASSITNRVNEQYF. CDR3 coding DNA: TGTGCCAGTAGTATTACAAACAGGGTGAACGAGCAGTACTTC.

The rearrangement joins TRBV6-2 or TRBV6-3 to TRBJ2-7; TRBD2 matches at 12 bases. Looked up from germline, CDR1 is MNHEY and CDR2 is SVGEGT. The V segment lost 5 bases and the J segment 1 base; nucleotides outside the gene matches: 3. The CDR3 runs 15 residues. The CDR3 loop is CASSQTSGGSYEQYF. DNA for the CDR3: TGTGCCAGCAGTCAGACTAGCGGGGGATCCTACGAGCAGTACTTC.

The genes are TRBV9 and TRBJ2-1; 9 positions agree with TRBD2. From germline, CDR1 is SGDLS and CDR2 YYNGEE. This CDR3 is 16 amino acids long. V lost 4 bases and J lost 9; bases outside the gene matches: 14. CDR3 amino acids: CASSLSGGGARAEQFF. In nucleotides, the CDR3 is TGTGCCAGCAGCCTGTCGGGCGGGGGGGCTCGGGCTGAGCAGTTCTTC.

The chain recombines TRBV6-1 with TRBJ2-7, with 14 nucleotides matching TRBD2. CDR3 size: 19 residues. Germline trimming cut 0 bases from V and 4 bases from J; bases unmatched to any gene: 11. Germline CDR1 and CDR2: MNHNS and SASEGT. In DNA, the CDR3 is TGTGCCAGCAGTGAAGCACGGCCGACTAGCGGGGGGGCTAAGTACGAGCAGTACTTC. Translated, it gives CASSEARPTSGGAKYEQYF.

V is TRBV11-3 and J is TRBJ2-2; D perhaps matches TRBD1 (5 bases). From germline, CDR1 is SGHNT and CDR2 YENEEA. V gave up 1 base and J gave up 4 bases, with 16 bases separating them. This CDR3 is 17 amino acids long. DNA for the CDR3: TGTGCCAGCAGCTTAGGAACCCTCCAGGGTCGCACCGGGGAGCTGTTTTTT. Its protein product is CASSLGTLQGRTGELFF.

The V gene is TRBV4-3, the J gene TRBJ2-3; TRBD2 agrees at 9 bases. Germline CDR1 reads LGHNA; CDR2 reads YSLEER. CDR3 length: 19 amino acids. J was trimmed by 0 bases and V by 0 bases; bases with no gene match: 10. The CDR3 region is CASSQEIVIAGVSTDTQYF. CDR3 bases: TGCGCCAGCAGCCAAGAGATCGTAATAGCGGGAGTGAGCACAGATACGCAGTATTTT.

The chain joins TRBV4-3 to TRBJ1-2, with TRBD1 identical over 9 bases. The germline V gene encodes CDR1 LGHNA and CDR2 YSLEER. The CDR3 contains 13 residues. Trimming cost V 6 bases and J 8 bases; bases outside gene matches: 7. This chain's CDR3 is CASRDGTGRGYTF. The DNA for the CDR3 is TGCGCCAGCAGGGACGGGACAGGGAGGGGCTACACCTTC.

In this sample, this clone turned up once. V usage is TRBV9 and J usage is TRBJ1-3, with 8 bases aligning to TRBD1. The V gene end was trimmed by 4 bases and the J gene end by 6 bases; junction bases not matched to a gene: 12. Per germline, CDR1 SGDLS and CDR2 YYNGEE. The CDR3 loop spans 16 amino acids. The CDR3 sequence: CASSTTDRGGINTIYF. DNA of the CDR3: TGTGCCAGCAGCACCACCGACAGGGGTGGGATAAACACCATATATTTT.

The chain has TRBV30 and TRBJ2-5; D might be TRBD1 (5 bases). CDR3 length: 14 residues. The V end was cut by 3 bases, the J end by 5 bases, with 16 bases between. CDR1 GTSNPN and CDR2 SVGIG come from the germline V gene (reference sequence). The CDR3 reads CAWSWVSGMETQYF. The CDR3 nucleotides are TGTGCCTGGAGCTGGGTATCAGGGATGGAGACCCAGTACTTC.

V usage is TRBV7-2 and J usage is TRBJ2-7; TRBD2 agrees at 7 bases. The V segment lost 1 base and the J segment 0 bases; nucleotides outside the gene matches: 6. Germline V CDR1 and CDR2: SGHTA, FQGNSA. The CDR3 contains 16 residues. CDR3 loop: CASSLVGGSPSYEQYF. CDR3 nucleotide sequence: TGTGCCAGCAGCTTAGTCGGGGGGAGCCCCTCCTACGAGCAGTACTTC.